A selection of T cell receptor beta chains follows, all from one sample in a study of blood T cells in healthy people across ages. TCRdb re-derived calls from the 5' RACE reads in MiXCR, one entry per CDR3 protein. The data hold under 2,000,000 distinct CDR3 sequences, with just under 50% observed a single time. Sequenced input: blood. Every receptor here comes from a woman aged 40 to 49 in good health. Each CDR3 is given with its conserved first and last residue. A D gene is named only where the DNA matches it firmly. Not all rows give a size; the values are once, few, many and, for expanded clones, a class.

j_call d_call v_call clone_size cdr3_nt cdr3_aa
TRBJ2-6 - TRBV6-1 - TGTGCCAGCAGTGAGGTCGCCGGGGCCAACGTCCTGACTTTC CASSEVAGANVLTF
TRBJ1-2 - TRBV6-5 few TGTGCCAGCAGTTACTCCTCAAGGGCGGGCTACACCTTC CASSYSSRAGYTF
TRBJ1-2 - TRBV6-2/TRBV6-3 - TGTGCCAGCAGCGATATGTCCTCCGGAGACTATGGCTACACCTTC CASSDMSSGDYGYTF
TRBJ2-3 - TRBV12-5 - TGTGCTAGTGGTCCCCGCGGACCCACAGATACGCAGTATTTT CASGPRGPTDTQYF
TRBJ2-6 - TRBV5-5 - TGTGCCAGCCTAAGAACACGGGGGCCCTCTGGGGCCAACGTCCTGACTTTC CASLRTRGPSGANVLTF
TRBJ1-1 - TRBV27 - TGTGCCAGCAGCGGTACCTACCCTGTACGTAGAACTGAAGCTTTCTTT CASSGTYPVRRTEAFF
TRBJ2-5 - TRBV5-1 few TGCGCCAGCGACCTGCAAGAGACCCAGTACTTC CASDLQETQYF
TRBJ1-2 - TRBV20-1 - TGCAGTGTTGACCGGGACTCCGGGGGAGGCTACACCTTC CSVDRDSGGGYTF
TRBJ2-1 - TRBV28 - TGTGCCAGCAGTTTAAGCGCAGGAGGGAAAAACAATGAGCAGTTCTTC CASSLSAGGKNNEQFF
TRBJ2-1 TRBD2 TRBV7-2 - TGTGCCAGCAGCTTAGAAGGACTAGCGGGGGCCTCCTACAATGAGCAGTTCTTC CASSLEGLAGASYNEQFF
TRBJ2-1 - TRBV5-1 few TGCGCCAGCAGCTTGGTGGACAGATACAATGAGCAGTTCTTC CASSLVDRYNEQFF
TRBJ2-5 TRBD1 TRBV3-1 - TGTGCCAGCAGCCGGACCGGGACAGGACAAGAGACCCAGTACTTC CASSRTGTGQETQYF
TRBJ2-7 - TRBV5-6 few TGTGCCAGCAGGCCCGGGACTTTCCCCTACGAGCAGTACTTC CASRPGTFPYEQYF
TRBJ2-4 - TRBV7-9 - TGTGCCAGCAGCTTGACTGAAAACATTCAGTACTTC CASSLTENIQYF
TRBJ2-5 - TRBV15 few TGTGCCACCAGCCGCACTAGTGATGAGCAGTACTTC CATSRTSDEQYF
TRBJ2-1 TRBD2 TRBV20-1 few TGCAGTGCTAGAGATAGAAAGAGCGGGGGGGACATATACAATGAGCAGTTCTTC CSARDRKSGGDIYNEQFF
TRBJ2-1 TRBD2 TRBV24-1 - TGTGCCACCAGTGATAGGAGCGGGGGGGCTTACAATGAGCAGTTCTTC CATSDRSGGAYNEQFF
TRBJ2-7 TRBD2 TRBV20-1 - TGCAGTGCTAGAGTAGCGGGGGCCTACAATGAGCAGTACTTC CSARVAGAYNEQYF
TRBJ1-5 - TRBV28 few TGTGCCAGCAGCCCCGGGGTGGGCAAACAGCCCCAGCATTTT CASSPGVGKQPQHF
TRBJ2-7 - TRBV6-5 - TGTGCCAGCAGTTATTCCTCCGGGACATACTCCTACGAGCAGTACTTC CASSYSSGTYSYEQYF
TRBJ1-1 - TRBV7-9 - TGTGCCAGCAGCTTAGTTGGAGAGGCTGAAGCTTTCTTT CASSLVGEAEAFF
TRBJ2-2 - TRBV7-2 - TGTACCAGCAGCCTCGGGGGAAACACCGGGGAGCTGTTTTTT CTSSLGGNTGELFF
TRBJ2-7 TRBD1 TRBV13 few TGTGCCAGCAGCTTACGACAGGGTGTGGACGAGCAGTACTTC CASSLRQGVDEQYF
TRBJ1-4 - TRBV7-2 - TGTGCCAGCAGCTTAGAGGGGGGTGGGAAACTGTTTTTT CASSLEGGGKLFF
TRBJ2-1 - TRBV24-1 - TGTGCCACCAGTGAGCGAGGAGGGGGTGAGCAGTTCTTC CATSERGGGEQFF
TRBJ2-3 TRBD2 TRBV2 - TGTGCCAGCAGCGATAGCGGGGGGGAAACAGATACGCAGTATTTT CASSDSGGETDTQYF
TRBJ2-5 - TRBV2 - TGTGCCAGCAGTACACCAGGGGATAGGGTTCAAGAGACCCAGTACTTC CASSTPGDRVQETQYF
TRBJ2-7 TRBD1 TRBV9 few TGTGCCAGCAGCGTTGGGTTAGACAGGGGGAATTACGAGCAGTACTTC CASSVGLDRGNYEQYF
TRBJ2-7 - TRBV7-8 - TGTGCCAGCAGCTTAGGTCGGACCCCGCAGTACTTC CASSLGRTPQYF
TRBJ1-4 - TRBV12-3/TRBV12-4 - TGTGCCAGCAGGCCGGGAGCTAATGAAAAACTGTTTTTT CASRPGANEKLFF
TRBJ2-7 - TRBV7-9 - TGTGCCAGCAGCTTAGCGGGGATACGCTACGAGCAGTACTTC CASSLAGIRYEQYF
TRBJ2-3 TRBD2 TRBV12-3/TRBV12-4 - TGTGCCAGCAGTCTTAGCGGGGGGGAAGGGAATACGCAGTATTTT CASSLSGGEGNTQYF
TRBJ2-1 TRBD2 TRBV4-3 - TGCGCCAGCAGCCACGCGACCGGGGGGGGCCCCTACAATGAGCAGTTCTTC CASSHATGGGPYNEQFF
TRBJ2-3 - TRBV12-3/TRBV12-4 few TGTGCCAGCGCCTGGACAGATACGCAGTATTTT CASAWTDTQYF
TRBJ2-5 TRBD1 TRBV5-1 - TGCGCCAGCAGCTTCCCGGCGACGACAGGGGAAGAGACCCAGTACTTC CASSFPATTGEETQYF
TRBJ2-1 TRBD2 TRBV25-1 - TGTGCCAGCAGTGAATATCCCGGGACTAGGGACGGGGTCAATGAGCAGTTCTTC CASSEYPGTRDGVNEQFF
TRBJ2-3 - TRBV6-5 - TGTGCCAGCAGTTCAAGGACTGGGGGAGGTACGCAGTATTTT CASSSRTGGGTQYF
TRBJ2-7 - TRBV27 few TGTGCCAGCAGTGCAGGGGCTAGCTACGAGCAGTACTTC CASSAGASYEQYF
TRBJ2-3 - TRBV29-1 many TGCAGCGTTGAAAATTCGGATACGCAGTATTTT CSVENSDTQYF
TRBJ2-1 TRBD1 TRBV6-2/TRBV6-3 - TGTGCCAGCAGTCACAACAGGGGACGCAATGAGCAGTTCTTC CASSHNRGRNEQFF
TRBJ2-4 - TRBV27 - TGTGCCAGCAGTTTATCGAGTTTTAGGGGGACCCTAGCCAAAAACATTCAGTACTTC CASSLSSFRGTLAKNIQYF
TRBJ2-1 TRBD2 TRBV5-1 - TGCGCCAGCAGCCTTATTCCGGGACTAACCTTGTACAATGAGCAGTTCTTC CASSLIPGLTLYNEQFF
TRBJ1-1 - TRBV9 - TGTGCCAGCAGCGTGGGAGGAGGGACGAACACTGAAGCTTTCTTT CASSVGGGTNTEAFF
TRBJ2-5 - TRBV7-6 few TGTGCCAGCAGCTTCAGACTAGTGGGTTTAGAGACCCAGTACTTC CASSFRLVGLETQYF
TRBJ2-1 TRBD1 TRBV7-9 - TGTGCCAGCAGCATCCCGGGACAGGGGCTCCTTAGTGAGCAGTTCTTC CASSIPGQGLLSEQFF
TRBJ2-3 TRBD2 TRBV7-2 - TGTGCCAGCAGCTTAGGATCGCTAGCGGGGGTCGCAGATGCGCAGTATTTT CASSLGSLAGVADAQYF
TRBJ2-1 - TRBV4-3 - TGCGCCAACAGCCAACACTCCGGCTCCTACAATGAGCAGTTCTTC CANSQHSGSYNEQFF
TRBJ2-3 - TRBV20-1 few TGCAGTGCTAGGACCTCGATGGGGGCCTCTCAACCGCAGTATTTT CSARTSMGASQPQYF
TRBJ2-3 TRBD2 TRBV20-1 - TGCAGTGCTGGAATTGGACTAGCGGGGGGCCCAGATACGCAGTATTTT CSAGIGLAGGPDTQYF
TRBJ2-2 - TRBV6-5 - TGTGCCAGCAGACGATCGACCGGGGAGCTGTTTTTT CASRRSTGELFF
TRBJ1-2 TRBD1 TRBV4-3 - TGCGCCAGCGGGGACTCCGGGACAGACTATGGCTACACCTTC CASGDSGTDYGYTF
TRBJ2-3 - TRBV24-1 - TGTGCCACCAGTGCCAGCACAGATACGCAGTATTTT CATSASTDTQYF
TRBJ1-2 - TRBV4-2 - TGTGCCAGCAGCCAAGATAGAGGGGATGGTGGCTACACCTTC CASSQDRGDGGYTF
TRBJ2-7 - TRBV3-1 - TGTGCCAGCAGCCAAGCCCTGCATGAGCAGTACTTC CASSQALHEQYF
TRBJ2-7 - TRBV15 - TGTGCCACCAGCCCCTCCGGCAGCTCCTACGAGCAGTACTTC CATSPSGSSYEQYF
TRBJ1-2 - TRBV27 once TGTGCCAGCAGTTTATTCAGGGATGATGGCTACACCTTC CASSLFRDDGYTF
TRBJ1-1 - TRBV7-9 - TGTGCCAGCAGCGCCCGCGACACTGAAGCTTTCTTT CASSARDTEAFF
TRBJ2-1 - TRBV3-1 - TGTGCCAGCAGCCCGGACAGAGTTGGGCAGTTCTTC CASSPDRVGQFF
TRBJ2-1 - TRBV20-1 - TGCAGTGCGAGCAGGAGGGTTGGGAATGAGCAGTTCTTC CSASRRVGNEQFF
TRBJ2-7 - TRBV7-2 - TGTGCCAGCAGCTTAACTCAGTACTACGAGCAGTACTTC CASSLTQYYEQYF